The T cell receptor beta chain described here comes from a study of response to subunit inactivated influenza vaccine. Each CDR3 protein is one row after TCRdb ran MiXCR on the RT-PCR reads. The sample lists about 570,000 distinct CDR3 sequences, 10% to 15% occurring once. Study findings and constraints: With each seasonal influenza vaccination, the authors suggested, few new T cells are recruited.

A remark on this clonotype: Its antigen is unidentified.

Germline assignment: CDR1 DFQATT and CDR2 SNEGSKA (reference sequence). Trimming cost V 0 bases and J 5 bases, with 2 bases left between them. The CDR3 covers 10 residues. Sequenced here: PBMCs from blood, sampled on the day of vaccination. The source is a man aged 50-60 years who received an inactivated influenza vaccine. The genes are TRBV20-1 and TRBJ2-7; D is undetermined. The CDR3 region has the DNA TGCAGTGCTAGAGACCACGAGCAGTACTTC. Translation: CSARDHEQYF.